This T cell receptor (beta chain) was sequenced during a study of shared clonotypes between healthy human individuals. Study-level results: For naive CD4 cells, around 5% of clonotypes were shared across a handful of donors. Researchers sampled blood only, noting tissue repertoires likely differ.

The assay was immunoSEQ multiplex PCR, and TCRdb's table has in-frame clones only and misses some. The table includes about 2.1 million clones, just over 90% detected once. Germline assignment: CDR1 SGDLS and CDR2 YYNGEE. Trimming stripped 0 bases from V and 8 bases from J, with 14 bases between. This CDR3 has 15 amino acids. In the naive CD8 group, cells lacked CD45RO and were positively selected for CCR7, so terminally differentiated effector memory CD45RA+ cells were left out. Only Caucasian adults living in Nashville, Tennessee made up the donor group. With respect to this clone: Its antigen is currently unknown.

Input material: naive CD8+ T cells from PBMCs. The rearrangement links TRBV9 to TRBJ1-4, with D perhaps matching TRBD1 (5 bases). This TCR came from a man younger than 35 in good health. Some clones in this sample may be carry-over from other donors' samples. The CDR3 DNA sequence: TGTGCCAGCAGCGTAGCAAGGGGTCCCAGGGAAAAACTGTTTTTT. Translated: CASSVARGPREKLFF. Looking up the rest from reference TRBV9 and TRBJ1-4 gives the full variable domain: DSGVTQTPKHLITATGQRVTLRCSPRSGDLSVYWYQQSLDQGLQFLIQYYNGEERAKGNILERFSAQQFPDLHSELNLSSLELGDSALYFCASSVARGPREKLFFGSGTQLSVL.